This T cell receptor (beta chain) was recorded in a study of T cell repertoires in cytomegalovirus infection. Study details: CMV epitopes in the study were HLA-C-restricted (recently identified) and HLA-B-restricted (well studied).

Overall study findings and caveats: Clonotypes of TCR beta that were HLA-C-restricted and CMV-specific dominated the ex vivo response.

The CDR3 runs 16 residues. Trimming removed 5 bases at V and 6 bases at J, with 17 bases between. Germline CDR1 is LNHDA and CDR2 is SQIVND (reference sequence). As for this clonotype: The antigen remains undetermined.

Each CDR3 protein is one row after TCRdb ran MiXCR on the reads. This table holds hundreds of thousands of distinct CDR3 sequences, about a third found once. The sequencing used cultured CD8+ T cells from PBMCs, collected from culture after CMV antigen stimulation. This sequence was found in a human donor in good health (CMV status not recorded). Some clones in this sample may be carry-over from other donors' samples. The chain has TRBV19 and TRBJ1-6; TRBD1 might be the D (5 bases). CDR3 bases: TGTGCCAGTAGTCGTCCGGGTTTGGGACCTAATTCACCCCTCCACTTT. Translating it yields CASSRPGLGPNSPLHF.